This T cell receptor beta chain was sequenced for a study of blood T cell repertoires in COVID-19. Study overall: Collection of acute and convalescent COVID-19 samples took place in the United States, Italy and Spain. PBMCs, B-cell-depleted T cells, or T cells provided the cDNA or gDNA that made up the material.

Trimming took off 0 bases at V and 9 bases at J, with 6 bases between the two ends. CDR1 and CDR2 from the germline V gene are MNHEY and SVGEGT. The CDR3 loop spans 11 amino acids. This clone was observed once. In the original processing: Amplified reference gene primers provided the basis for estimating nucleated cell counts. Produced via immunoSEQ multiplex PCR; TCRdb's table is partial and in-frame only. The V and J calls and the clone size are those of that table, but D and trimming were determined from the DNA. The data contain some 220,000 clones, 80% of them singletons. This receptor was taken from a woman in her 70s with acute or convalescent COVID-19. What was sequenced was peripheral blood. This sequence joins TRBV6-2 or TRBV6-3 and TRBJ2-7; D gene uncertain. Written as DNA, the CDR3 is TGTGCCAGCAGTTACTCGAGAGTGCAGTACTTC. This gives the protein CASSYSRVQYF.